Listed below are T cell receptor beta chains from one sample, sequenced in a study of T cell repertoires in cytomegalovirus infection. One entry per CDR3 protein, called by TCRdb with MiXCR from the reads. Here the sample spans roughly 200,000 distinct CDR3 sequences, 17% being singletons. Sequenced: CD8+ T cells from PBMCs. These receptor sequences come from a human donor in good health (CMV status not recorded). Some clones in this sample may be carry-over from other donors' samples. Both conserved end residues are part of each CDR3. A D gene is named only where the DNA matches it firmly. Clone size is stated in some rows and not others, as once, few, many or a class when expanded.

j_call	d_call	cdr3_length	v_call	clone_size	cdr3_aa	cdr3_nt
TRBJ2-1	NA	17	TRBV25-1	NA	CASSDRTTLSSYNEQFF	TGTGCCAGCAGTGACAGGACTACCCTGAGCTCCTACAATGAGCAGTTCTTC
TRBJ2-1	TRBD2	15	TRBV28	NA	CASRELAGDHNEQFF	TGTGCCAGCAGAGAACTAGCGGGGGACCACAATGAGCAGTTCTTC
TRBJ2-3	TRBD2	16	TRBV28	NA	CASSLLLAGVTDTQYF	TGTGCCAGCAGTTTATTACTAGCGGGGGTCACAGATACGCAGTATTTT
TRBJ1-1	NA	12	TRBV12-3/TRBV12-4	NA	CASSRFLGLPVF	TGTGCCAGCAGTCGCTTCCTCGGGCTCCCCGTCTTT
TRBJ2-6	NA	15	TRBV9	few	CASSVTGRGANVLTF	TGTGCCAGCAGCGTGACAGGTAGAGGGGCCAACGTCCTGACTTTC
TRBJ2-1	NA	12	TRBV7-4	NA	CASFEVDNEQFF	TGTGCCAGTTTTGAGGTTGATAATGAGCAGTTCTTC
TRBJ2-3	TRBD1	14	TRBV7-2	few	CASSETGSVLTQYF	TGTGCCAGCAGCGAGACAGGGAGCGTACTTACGCAGTATTTT
TRBJ1-3	NA	15	TRBV12-3/TRBV12-4	few	CASRTDSISGNTIYF	TGTGCCAGTCGAACCGACAGCATCTCTGGAAACACCATATATTTT
TRBJ2-7	NA	17	TRBV5-1	NA	CARSRAGTHTPRHEQYF	TGCGCCAGAAGCAGGGCCGGGACACACACTCCGAGGCACGAGCAGTACTTC
TRBJ1-1	NA	15	TRBV7-2	many	CASSFLEGLNTEAFF	TGTGCCAGCAGCTTCCTTGAGGGGTTGAACACTGAAGCTTTCTTT
TRBJ2-1	NA	13	TRBV24-1	few	CATSDPDTAGQFF	TGTGCCACCAGTGACCCGGACACCGCGGGGCAGTTCTTC
TRBJ1-1	NA	12	TRBV20-1	NA	CSALGENTEAFF	TGCAGTGCTTTAGGGGAGAACACTGAAGCTTTCTTT
TRBJ1-2	NA	14	TRBV4-1	NA	CASSQVAGNYGYTF	TGCGCCAGCAGCCAAGTGGCTGGGAACTATGGCTACACCTTC
TRBJ1-5	TRBD1	20	TRBV20-1	few	CSALKVSGQGTSLFNQPQHF	TGCAGTGCCCTAAAGGTTTCGGGACAGGGCACCTCACTGTTCAATCAGCCCCAGCATTTT
TRBJ2-1	NA	15	TRBV7-9	few	CASSSPGSSYNEQFF	TGTGCCAGCAGCTCTCCGGGGAGCTCCTACAATGAGCAGTTCTTC
TRBJ2-2	NA	12	TRBV29-1	NA	CSAWMYTGELFF	TGCAGCGCCTGGATGTACACCGGGGAGCTGTTTTTT
TRBJ2-1	NA	15	TRBV7-6	few	CASSFAILGDNEQFF	TGTGCCAGCAGCTTCGCTATCCTAGGGGACAATGAGCAGTTCTTC
TRBJ1-2	NA	15	TRBV5-6	NA	CASSWTGTPRHGYTF	TGTGCCAGCAGCTGGACCGGGACCCCTAGACATGGCTACACCTTC